The 28 T cell receptor beta chains below all came from one sample that was sequenced in a study of T cells in Graves' hyperthyroidism and ophthalmopathy. What was amplified from RNA transcripts were TCR beta CDR3 regions. The HTBI primer set drove a first-round RT-PCR of the TCR CDR3. TCRdb independently ran MiXCR on the multiplex PCR reads; one entry per CDR3 protein. The data contain hundreds of thousands of distinct CDR3 sequences, approximately 15% of them singletons. Sequenced sample: blood. The receptor set was obtained from a woman between 18 and 30 years old with Graves' hyperthyroidism.

The chain employs TRBV27 and TRBJ2-3; 8 bases are a match to TRBD1. In germline, CDR1 is MNHEY, CDR2 SMNVEV (reference sequence). The CDR3 is 14 residues long. V was pared by 5 bases and J by 4 bases, with 5 bases of the junction left unmatched. The CDR3 coding sequence is TGTGCCAGCAGTGACGGACAGGGACCAGATACGCAGTATTTT. Translated: CASSDGQGPDTQYF.

Ten or more counts support this clonotype. The rearrangement uses TRBV5-1 and TRBJ2-7, with D possibly TRBD1 on 5 matching bases. CDR1 is SGHRS, CDR2 YFSETQ, per germline. This CDR3 spans 14 amino acids. V lost 3 bases and J 4 bases, leaving 14 bases between the germline ends. CDR3 residues: CASSSTTVAYEQYF. The DNA for the CDR3 is TGCGCCAGCAGCTCGACGACAGTGGCTTACGAGCAGTACTTC.

The chain couples TRBV19 to TRBJ1-5, with 9 nucleotides matching TRBD1. CDR1 and CDR2 (germline): LNHDA, SQIVND (reference sequence). The CDR3 is 15 residues long. After removal of 7 bases from V and 3 bases from J, the junction contained 7 bases not matched to a gene. CDR3 amino acids: CASIGTGRINQPQHF. In DNA form, the CDR3 reads TGTGCCAGTATCGGGACAGGGAGAATCAATCAGCCCCAGCATTTT. The full variable domain, its missing parts supplied by reference TRBV19 and TRBJ1-5, is DGGITQSPKYLFRKEGQNVTLSCEQNLNHDAMYWYRQDPGQGLRLIYYSQIVNDFQKGDIAEGYSVSREKKESFPLTVTSAQKNPTAFYLCASIGTGRINQPQHFGDGTRLSIL.

In this sample, this clonotype turned up a few times. V is TRBV3-2 and J is TRBJ1-5. TRBV3-2 is marked as a pseudogene. The CDR3 is made up of 13 amino acids. CDR3 protein: CASSQDYREPQHF. CDR3 in DNA: TGTGCCAGCAGCCAGGATTATCGGGAGCCCCAGCATTTT.

The chain joins TRBV10-3 to TRBJ2-7, with D unclear. CDR3 size: 12 residues. The V end lost 6 bases, the J end lost 0 bases, and 6 bases lay between the germline ends. Germline loops: CDR1 ENHRY, CDR2 SYGVKD. Here the CDR3 DNA reads TGTGCCATCAGGCCCGACTCCTACGAGCAGTACTTC. Translated, it gives CAIRPDSYEQYF.

This clonotype was observed a handful of times. Its ends do not fully match the called genes, so a read error is possible. CDR3 residues: CAGSQAGVTQVYYGYTF. CDR3 DNA: TGTGCCGGCAGCCAAGCGGGCGTAACACAGGTCTACTATGGCTACACCTTC. This chain uses TRBV3-1 with TRBJ1-2; D might be TRBD1 (5 bases). Germline V gives CDR1 LGHDT, CDR2 YNNKEL (reference sequence). This CDR3 has 17 residues.

The chain recombines TRBV18 with TRBJ1-1; D perhaps matches TRBD1 (5 bases). CDR1 is KGHSH and CDR2 is LQKENI in the germline V gene. This CDR3 comprises 12 residues. Trimming cost V 6 bases and J 10 bases, with 15 bases left between them. CDR3 nucleotides: TGTGCCAGCTCCCTAGGGACCAGCGGAGCTTTCTTT. The encoded protein is CASSLGTSGAFF.

This clonotype was found many times. The chain carries TRBV18 and TRBJ2-5, with no clear D. The germline V gene encodes CDR1 KGHSH and CDR2 LQKENI. The CDR3 spans 13 residues. V was shortened by 4 bases and J by 3 bases, with 9 bases between the two germline ends. The CDR3 here is CASSLAIKETQYF. Here the CDR3 DNA reads TGTGCCAGCTCACTGGCTATCAAAGAGACCCAGTACTTC.

The rearrangement uses TRBV20-1 and TRBJ2-5; 8 bases match TRBD2. The CDR3 is made up of 12 amino acids. The germline V gene has CDR1 DFQATT and CDR2 SNEGSKA (reference sequence). The junction had 6 bases not matched to a gene; V was cut back by 7 bases and J by 5 bases. The CDR3 DNA follows: TGCAGTGAAAGCGGGAGACTGGAGACCCAGTACTTC. Protein sequence: CSESGRLETQYF.

This clonotype appeared many times. The chain is built from TRBV30 and TRBJ2-1; 7 bases map to TRBD1. The CDR3 spans 15 residues. V dropped 4 bases and J dropped 5; count of bases not matched to a gene: 11. CDR1 and CDR2 (germline): GTSNPN, SVGIG (reference sequence). CDR3 residues: CAWTLATGVDNEQFF. CDR3 coding DNA: TGTGCCTGGACTTTGGCAACAGGGGTCGACAATGAGCAGTTCTTC.

This chain links TRBV4-3 with TRBJ2-3; 8 nucleotides agree with TRBD2. Trimming removed 1 base from V and 3 bases from J; junction bases left unmatched: 9. The CDR3 covers 17 residues. Looked up from germline, CDR1 is LGHNA and CDR2 is YSLEER. The CDR3 region is CASSQAGVAGWTDTQYF. DNA for the CDR3: TGCGCCAGCAGCCAAGCGGGAGTAGCGGGGTGGACAGATACGCAGTATTTT.

The rearrangement uses TRBV7-3 and TRBJ2-1; 10 bases fit TRBD2. The V gene's germline CDR1 is SGHTA and CDR2 FQGTGA. The length of the CDR3 is 14 residues. J gave up 15 bases and V 5 bases, and 13 bases lay outside the gene matches. The CDR3, as DNA: TGTGCCAGCAGCACGGGGGCGCTAGCGGGAGTACCGTTCTTC. The encoded protein is CASSTGALAGVPFF.

This clonotype was counted only a few times. The chain is built from TRBV19 and TRBJ2-4; a possible D gene is TRBD1 (6 bases). With 7 bases removed from V and 0 bases from J, the gap between germline ends came to 13 bases. The CDR3 loop spans 15 amino acids. CDR1 and CDR2 (germline): LNHDA, SQIVND (reference sequence). CDR3 coding DNA: TGTGCCAGTACCCTAACAGGGATAGCCAAAAACATTCAGTACTTC. Protein: CASTLTGIAKNIQYF.

CDR3 sequence: CASSLVQAGEQYF. The CDR3 coding sequence is TGTGCCAGCAGCTTAGTCCAGGCCGGCGAGCAGTACTTC. The rearrangement joins TRBV7-9 to TRBJ2-7; no reliable D call. The germline V gene has CDR1 SEHNR and CDR2 FQNEAQ (reference sequence). This CDR3 is built from 13 residues. V was pared by 1 base and J by 6 bases, with 10 bases between.

This clonotype was seen a handful of times. V is TRBV6-1 and J is TRBJ2-7; TRBD2 might be the D (5 bases). V was clipped by 6 bases and J by 6 bases, with 12 bases between them. Germline V gene data show CDR1 as MNHNS and CDR2 as SASEGT. This CDR3 has 12 amino acids. The DNA for the CDR3 is TGTGCCAGCAGATGGGGTCGGGGCGAGCAGTACTTC. Amino acid sequence: CASRWGRGEQYF.

The J gene is TRBJ1-5, the V gene TRBV6-2 or TRBV6-3; maybe TRBD1 (5 bases). The germline V gene encodes CDR1 MNHEY and CDR2 SVGEGT. The V gene lost 2 bases and the J gene lost 7 bases, with 27 bases spanning the gap. This CDR3 comprises 19 residues. The CDR3 DNA reads as TGTGCCAGCAGTTACGCCCCGGGTGCCTCGGGGGTACTAAAACAGCCCCAGCATTTT. Protein: CASSYAPGASGVLKQPQHF.

This clonotype was seen many times. The chain carries TRBV28 and TRBJ2-7; D is possibly TRBD1 (6 bases). CDR1 MDHEN and CDR2 SYDVKM come from the germline V gene. The CDR3 extends over 13 amino acids. Trimming pared 8 bases from V and 2 bases from J, leaving 13 bases between. This CDR3 is CASRARGTYEQYF. CDR3 DNA: TGTGCCAGCCGCGCCAGGGGCACCTACGAGCAGTACTTC.

This clonotype was counted many times. This rearrangement joins TRBV7-2 to TRBJ2-1, with D tentatively TRBD1 or TRBD2 (7 bases each). Germline CDR1 and CDR2: SGHTA and FQGNSA. The V and J ends lost 4 bases and 7 bases respectively, with 20 bases between them. The CDR3 sequence is 16 residues long. In DNA, the CDR3 is TGTGCCAGCAGCTCGTTGGGGGCGCAGGGGGGGAATGAGCAGTTCTTC. Residues: CASSSLGAQGGNEQFF.

This clonotype came up a few times. This rearrangement joins TRBV6-1 to TRBJ2-7; D ambiguous. Germline V gene sequence: CDR1 MNHNS, CDR2 SASEGT. With 5 bases removed from V and 4 bases from J, the gap between germline ends came to 15 bases. The CDR3 runs 14 residues. In DNA form, the CDR3 reads TGTGCCAGCAGTCCGTGGGCGACTGGTTACGAGCAGTACTTC. Its translation: CASSPWATGYEQYF.

The V call is TRBV10-3, the J call TRBJ2-2; no reliable D call. Trimming took 0 bases from V and 2 from J, leaving 16 bases between them. Germline CDR1 reads ENHRY; CDR2 reads SYGVKD. The CDR3 length is 18 residues. The CDR3 coding sequence is TGTGCCATCAGTGAGTCGAGTATTTTTCCGGCAAACACCGGGGAGCTGTTTTTT. Translation: CAISESSIFPANTGELFF.

This clonotype has only a few counts. The V call is TRBV9, the J call TRBJ2-2; no reliable D call. Trimming stripped 3 bases from V and 0 bases from J, with 12 bases between. Germline values: CDR1 SGDLS, CDR2 YYNGEE. The CDR3 consists of 16 residues. CDR3 protein: CASSAGGLTNTGELFF. CDR3 coding DNA: TGTGCCAGCAGCGCCGGTGGTTTGACGAACACCGGGGAGCTGTTTTTT.

The V call is TRBV27, the J call TRBJ2-1, with 8 bases fitting TRBD2. The CDR3 has 13 residues. The V segment lost 8 bases and the J segment 9 bases; nucleotides outside the gene matches: 9. Germline V gene lookup returns CDR1 MNHEY and CDR2 SMNVEV (reference sequence). The CDR3 is CASEGLGDSEQFF. The DNA for the CDR3 is TGTGCCAGCGAGGGACTAGGTGATAGTGAGCAGTTCTTC.

The chain is built from TRBV6-1 and TRBJ2-7, with TRBD2 matching 8 bases. Germline lookup yields CDR1 MNHNS and CDR2 SASEGT. After removal of 3 bases from V and 4 bases from J, the junction contained 8 bases not matched to a gene. This CDR3 is 15 amino acids long. Written as DNA, the CDR3 is TGTGCCAGCAGTGATCTGGGGACTAGGATGTACGAGCAGTACTTC. Protein sequence: CASSDLGTRMYEQYF.

The chain is built from TRBV6-1 and TRBJ1-6; TRBD1 aligns across 7 bases. J was trimmed by 4 bases and V by 7 bases; bases with no gene match: 10. Germline CDR1 reads MNHNS; CDR2 reads SASEGT. The CDR3 loop spans 16 amino acids. CDR3: CASTSRGQTYNSPLHF. As DNA, the CDR3 is TGTGCCAGCACCTCCCGGGGACAGACGTATAATTCACCCCTCCACTTT.

This clonotype came up many times. V usage is TRBV20-1 and J usage is TRBJ2-1; 10 bases match TRBD2. Germline CDR1 reads DFQATT; CDR2 reads SNEGSKA (reference sequence). V dropped 1 base and J dropped 5; count of bases not matched to a gene: 5. This CDR3 region has 15 residues. In nucleotides, the CDR3 is TGCAGTGCTAGAGTAAGGACTAGCGGCGACAATGAGCAGTTCTTC. This codes for CSARVRTSGDNEQFF.

This clonotype appeared a few times. The chain uses TRBV7-3 and TRBJ2-1; 9 nucleotides line up with TRBD2. The CDR3 length is 15 residues. Germline V gene sequence: CDR1 SGHTA, CDR2 FQGTGA. V trimming: 0 bases; J trimming: 8 bases; junction bases outside the gene matches: 5. In DNA form, the CDR3 reads TGTGCCAGCAGCTTAACACCGACTAGCGGTTATGAGCAGTTCTTC. It specifies CASSLTPTSGYEQFF.

This clonotype appeared a few times. This chain joins TRBV7-9 and TRBJ1-3; no definite D call. V gave up 4 bases and J gave up 0 bases, with 13 bases separating them. CDR1 and CDR2 (germline): SEHNR, FQNEAQ (reference sequence). This CDR3 spans 16 amino acids. In DNA form, the CDR3 reads TGTGCCAGCAGCTCTATAAGGGTCACCTCTGGAAACACCATATATTTT. This gives the protein CASSSIRVTSGNTIYF.

The chain combines TRBV19 with TRBJ2-1; a possible D gene is TRBD1 (6 bases). Germline loops: CDR1 LNHDA, CDR2 SQIVND (reference sequence). The CDR3 is 16 amino acids. V lost 2 bases to trimming and J lost 4 bases, with 15 bases between them. The CDR3 DNA sequence: TGTGCCAGTAGTATACCCGGACAGATAGGTTACAATGAGCAGTTCTTC. It encodes CASSIPGQIGYNEQFF.